This T cell receptor beta chain appears in the sequencing data of a study of blood T cell repertoires in COVID-19. For the study at large: The cDNA or gDNA used as material had been derived from T cells, B-cell-depleted T cells, or PBMCs.

In Seattle, patients joined the study during active infection and were tracked longitudinally. CDR3 length: 15 amino acids. Germline V lookup: CDR1 SGHNT, CDR2 YENEEA. V was trimmed by 5 bases and J by 10 bases, leaving 18 bases between them. In the original analysis: Scientists estimated how many nucleated cells there were by amplifying reference gene primers. Sequencing used immunoSEQ multiplex PCR; TCRdb keeps in-frame clones, though not all of them. That table gives V, J and clone size, and the DNA gave D and trimming. The sample carries under 450,000 clones, 70% to 90% recorded once. The genes are TRBV11-3 and TRBJ1-6; TRBD1 is a possible D gene (6 bases). The specimen sequenced was peripheral blood. The sequence derives from a woman aged 40 to 50 with COVID-19, enrolled during active disease. This chain's CDR3 is CASSLSPQGYSPLHF. The CDR3 bases are TGTGCCAGCAGCCTATCCCCACAGGGTTACTCACCCCTCCACTTT.